This TCR beta chain was sequenced during a study of blood T cell repertoires in COVID-19. Study overall: Spain, Italy and the United States supplied samples that represented acute and convalescent COVID-19.

Method: immunoSEQ multiplex PCR; TCRdb's copy keeps in-frame clones and lacks some. The sample shows about 150,000 clones, 84% of them seen only once. Trimming left V 0 bases short and J 6 bases short, with 11 bases between. Germline CDR1 is SGDLS and CDR2 is YYNGEE. CDR3 length: 14 amino acids. This chain uses TRBV9 with TRBJ2-3; D is unclear. The TCR comes from a man aged 70-80 years with active or convalescent COVID-19. The sample taken for sequencing was peripheral blood. CDR3 loop: CASSVGHHIDTQYF. The CDR3, as DNA: TGTGCCAGCAGCGTAGGACACCATATCGATACGCAGTATTTT.